Listed below are T cell receptor beta chains from one sample, sequenced in a study of cytomegalovirus exposure and HLA in healthy donors. The method was immunoSEQ multiplex PCR; TCRdb's version includes in-frame clones alone and lacks a portion of them. The table has over 200,000 clones, about 91% seen once. The material sequenced was PBMCs. Receptor source: a woman aged 18-29 years in good health and CMV-seronegative. CDR3s include the opening cysteine and the closing phenylalanine or tryptophan. Fields, in order: clone size, V gene, J gene, D gene, CDR3 protein, CDR3 DNA. A D gene is named only where the DNA matches it firmly. Expanded clones get a size class; other rows say once, few or many, or leave the size out.

>.|TRBV30|TRBJ1-1|.
CAWSRINMNTEAFF
TGTGCCTGGAGCAGGATAAACATGAACACTGAAGCTTTCTTT
>.|TRBV11-3|TRBJ2-1|.
CASSVNSNEQFF
TGTGCCAGCAGCGTAAACTCGAATGAGCAGTTCTTC
>.|TRBV29-1|TRBJ2-1|TRBD2
CSALAGGYNEQFF
TGCAGCGCATTAGCGGGAGGCTACAATGAGCAGTTCTTC
>few|TRBV11-2|TRBJ1-2|.
CASSLVVRGHYGYTF
TGTGCCAGCAGCTTAGTGGTCAGAGGTCACTATGGCTACACCTTC
>.|TRBV10-3|TRBJ2-7|TRBD1
CAISGQQGSREQYF
TGTGCCATCAGTGGGCAACAGGGGTCTAGGGAGCAGTACTTC
>.|TRBV7-3|TRBJ2-7|TRBD2
CASSSPKIRTLAATTYEQYF
TGTGCCAGCAGCTCCCCCAAAATTAGAACGCTAGCGGCTACAACCTACGAGCAGTACTTC
>.|TRBV5-1|TRBJ1-1|TRBD1
CASSYQGQGMNTEAFF
TGCGCCAGCAGCTACCAGGGACAGGGAATGAACACTGAAGCTTTCTTT
>.|TRBV4-2|TRBJ2-3|.
CASSQEGGGPRTDTQYF
TGTGCCAGCAGCCAAGAGGGGGGAGGACCGAGGACAGATACGCAGTATTTT
>.|TRBV7-2|TRBJ2-3|TRBD2
CASSFDSGSRTDTQYF
TGTGCCAGCAGCTTTGATAGCGGGAGTAGAACAGATACGCAGTATTTT
>once|TRBV18|TRBJ2-4|.
CASSPEGDGDIQYF
TGTGCCAGCTCACCCGAGGGGGACGGGGACATTCAGTACTTC
>.|TRBV11-2|TRBJ2-1|.
CASSFVQYNEQFF
TGTGCCAGCAGCTTTGTACAGTACAATGAGCAGTTCTTC
>.|TRBV27|TRBJ1-5|.
CASSLRATGANNQPQHF
TGTGCCAGCAGTTTACGGGCGACAGGCGCGAATAATCAGCCCCAGCATTTT
>.|TRBV28|TRBJ2-7|.
CASRDTNSYEQYF
TGTGCCTCCCGGGACACCAACTCCTACGAGCAGTACTTC
>once|TRBV15|TRBJ1-4|.
CATSKEVGTNEKLFF
TGTGCCACCAGCAAGGAGGTTGGGACTAATGAAAAACTGTTTTTT
>once|TRBV7-2|TRBJ2-1|TRBD1
CASSRTGTGSNEQFF
TGTGCCAGCAGCCGTACCGGGACAGGGTCGAATGAGCAGTTCTTC